Listed below are T cell receptor beta chains from one sample, sequenced in a study of PD-L1 blockade in urothelial cancer. Assay: immunoSEQ multiplex PCR; the TCRdb copy retains only in-frame clones and omits some. The sample carries approximately 51,000 clones, 70% to 90% recorded once. Sequenced material: PBMCs, taken around atezolizumab (anti-PD-L1) treatment. The receptors originated from a man aged 55 to 70 with urothelial cancer. CDR3s include the opening cysteine and the closing phenylalanine or tryptophan. Fields, in order: V gene, J gene, D gene, clone size, CDR3 protein, CDR3 DNA. A D gene is named only where the DNA matches it firmly. Rows may omit the clone size; those that give it use once, few, many or a size class.

TRBV30	TRBJ2-1	-	-	CAWGSGLSYNEQFF	TGTGCCTGGGGCTCTGGTCTCTCCTACAATGAGCAGTTCTTC
TRBV19	TRBJ2-2	-	-	CASSIGQGTGELFF	TGTGCCAGTAGTATTGGTCAGGGCACCGGGGAGCTGTTTTTT
TRBV19	TRBJ2-1	TRBD2	-	CASIGGERGGRFTSRNEQFF	TGTGCCAGTATAGGGGGCGAGCGGGGGGGCCGATTTACAAGTAGGAATGAGCAGTTCTTC
TRBV28	TRBJ2-7	-	-	CASSSIAQGYEQYF	TGTGCCAGCAGTTCAATTGCACAGGGTTACGAGCAGTACTTC
TRBV11-3	TRBJ2-7	-	-	CASSLAGDSYEQYF	TGTGCCAGCAGCTTAGCCGGCGACAGCTACGAGCAGTACTTC
TRBV5-1	TRBJ2-3	TRBD1	-	CASSLGITGVSTDTQYF	TGCGCCAGCAGCTTGGGGATTACAGGGGTGAGCACAGATACGCAGTATTTT
TRBV5-1	TRBJ2-3	TRBD2	-	CASSKGTSGTDTQYF	TGCGCCAGCAGCAAAGGGACTAGCGGCACAGATACGCAGTATTTT
TRBV6-4	TRBJ2-1	TRBD2	-	CASSVERGSNEQFF	TGTGCCAGCAGTGTAGAGCGGGGGAGCAATGAGCAGTTCTTC
TRBV5-1	TRBJ2-7	-	-	CASSLGSTYEQYF	TGCGCCAGCAGCTTGGGTTCCACATACGAGCAGTACTTC
TRBV23-1	TRBJ1-2	-	once	CASSHRSPGYGYTF	TGCGCCAGCAGTCACCGGTCTCCGGGCTATGGCTACACCTTC
TRBV5-1	TRBJ2-2	-	-	CASSLAEGHTGELFF	TGCGCCAGCAGCTTGGCGGAGGGGCACACCGGGGAGCTGTTTTTT
TRBV6-4	TRBJ1-2	TRBD1	-	CASSEGPRGAGYGYTF	TGTGCCAGCAGTGAAGGTCCCAGGGGGGCCGGCTATGGCTACACCTTC
TRBV6-1	TRBJ2-7	TRBD2	few	CASSDPAGGQYEQYF	TGTGCCAGCAGTGATCCAGCGGGGGGGCAATACGAGCAGTACTTC
TRBV19	TRBJ1-5	TRBD1	once	CASSTQTGSNQPQHF	TGTGCCAGTAGTACCCAGACAGGGAGCAATCAGCCCCAGCATTTT
TRBV10-2	TRBJ2-5	TRBD1	-	CASSRQGARETQYF	TGCGCCAGCAGCCGACAGGGGGCTCGGGAGACCCAGTACTTC
TRBV7-2	TRBJ2-5	-	-	CASLRQTAYQETQYF	TGTGCCAGCCTCAGACAGACAGCTTACCAAGAGACCCAGTACTTC
TRBV30	TRBJ2-7	TRBD1	-	CAWSTPGTGGYEQYF	TGTGCCTGGAGTACCCCCGGGACAGGGGGCTACGAGCAGTACTTC
TRBV27	TRBJ2-1	TRBD2	-	CASAVWREKNEQFF	TGTGCCAGCGCTGTCTGGCGGGAGAAGAATGAGCAGTTCTTC
TRBV7-9	TRBJ2-7	TRBD1	-	CASSPTSGTGAYEQYF	TGTGCCAGCAGCCCAACCTCCGGGACAGGAGCCTACGAGCAGTACTTC
TRBV28	TRBJ2-2	-	-	CASIRDFPGELFF	TGTGCCAGCATTAGGGACTTTCCCGGGGAGCTGTTTTTT
TRBV7-9	TRBJ2-3	-	-	CASSPVIADTQYF	TGTGCCAGCAGCCCCGTGATTGCGGATACGCAGTATTTT
TRBV9	TRBJ2-2	-	-	CASSAQFGGELFF	TGTGCCAGCAGCGCCCAGTTTGGCGGGGAGCTGTTTTTT
TRBV29-1	TRBJ2-1	-	-	CSVGGGRLNEQFF	TGCAGCGTTGGAGGAGGGAGGTTGAATGAGCAGTTCTTC
TRBV11-3	TRBJ1-2	-	-	CASSPDRNYGYTF	TGTGCCAGCAGCCCGGACAGAAACTATGGCTACACCTTC
TRBV6-6	TRBJ2-7	TRBD1	-	CASMEGTGTYEQYF	TGTGCCAGCATGGAAGGGACAGGGACCTACGAGCAGTACTTC
TRBV19	TRBJ2-4	TRBD1	-	CASSMAGGVSTDAAKNIQYF	TGTGCCAGTAGTATGGCAGGGGGCGTTTCCACGGATGCGGCCAAAAACATTCAGTACTTC
TRBV5-7	TRBJ1-2	-	-	CASSLVGEANYGYTF	TGTGCCAGCAGCTTGGTTGGGGAGGCTAACTATGGCTACACCTTC
TRBV27	TRBJ2-7	-	once	CASRGTTTYYEQYF	TGTGCCAGCAGGGGGACAACCACCTACTACGAGCAGTACTTC